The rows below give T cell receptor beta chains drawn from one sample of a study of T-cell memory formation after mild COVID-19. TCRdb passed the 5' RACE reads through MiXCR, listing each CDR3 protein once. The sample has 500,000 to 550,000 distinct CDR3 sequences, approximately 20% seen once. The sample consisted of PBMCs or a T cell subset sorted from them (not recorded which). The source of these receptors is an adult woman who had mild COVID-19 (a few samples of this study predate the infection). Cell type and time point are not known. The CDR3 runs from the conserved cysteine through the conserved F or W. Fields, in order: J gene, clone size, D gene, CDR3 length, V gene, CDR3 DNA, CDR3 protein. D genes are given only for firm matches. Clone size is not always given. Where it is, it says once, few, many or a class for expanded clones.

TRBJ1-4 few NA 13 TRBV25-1 TGTGCCAGCAGTGAATGGGGGGGGGAAAAACTGTTTTTT CASSEWGGEKLFF
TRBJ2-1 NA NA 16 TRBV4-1 TGCGCCAGCAGCCAAGGAGGGAGAAAGTCCTACAATGAGCAGTTCTTC CASSQGGRKSYNEQFF
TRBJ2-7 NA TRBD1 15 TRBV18 TGTGCCAGCTCCCGAGCGGGACAGGGGGGCCCCGAGCAGTACTTC CASSRAGQGGPEQYF
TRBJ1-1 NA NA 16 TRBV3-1 TGTGCCAGCAGCCAAGTTTTGGGAATCCGTGTAGGTGAAGCTTTCTTT CASSQVLGIRVGEAFF
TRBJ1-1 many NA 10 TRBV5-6 TGTGCCTCCCGGGGCTTGAGGGCTTTCTTT CASRGLRAFF
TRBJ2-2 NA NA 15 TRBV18 TGTGCCAGCTCGCAATGGACGGGGAACACCGGGGAGCTGTTTTTT CASSQWTGNTGELFF
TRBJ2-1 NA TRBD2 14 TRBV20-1 TGCAGTGCCCACCAGACTAGCGGGAGAGTTGTGCAGTTCTTC CSAHQTSGRVVQFF
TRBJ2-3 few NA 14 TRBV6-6 TGTGCCAGCAGTTACGAGTATGGGGCAGATACGCAGTATTTT CASSYEYGADTQYF
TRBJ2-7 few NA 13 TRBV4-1 TGCGCCAGCAGCGGGACCCTTTCCTACGAGCAGTACTTC CASSGTLSYEQYF
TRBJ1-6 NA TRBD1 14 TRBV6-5 TGTGCCAGCAGTTCCAGGGGGTACAATTCACCCCTCCACTTT CASSSRGYNSPLHF
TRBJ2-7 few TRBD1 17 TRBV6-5 TGTGCCAGCAGTACATCCTCCGGACAGGGTAAGGGGTACGAGCAGTACTTC CASSTSSGQGKGYEQYF
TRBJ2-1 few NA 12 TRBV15 TGTGCCACCGGGGGAGCCGGCAATGAGCAGTTCTTC CATGGAGNEQFF
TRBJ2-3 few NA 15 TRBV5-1 TGCGCCAGCGCTCCCCCGGGGGCGGGAACAGATACGCAGTATTTT CASAPPGAGTDTQYF
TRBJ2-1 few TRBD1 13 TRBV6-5 TGTGCCAGCAGTCCTCGACAGGGAAATGAGCAGTTCTTC CASSPRQGNEQFF
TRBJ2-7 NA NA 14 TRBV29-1 TGCAGCGTTGAAGATAATGCCAAATCCTACGAGCAGTACTTC CSVEDNAKSYEQYF